The 15 T cell receptor beta chains given below trace back to one sample, sequenced in a study of response to subunit inactivated influenza vaccine. TCRdb re-derived calls from the RT-PCR reads in MiXCR, one entry per CDR3 protein. Of 550,000 to 650,000 distinct CDR3 sequences listed, about 12% are singletons. This specimen consisted of PBMCs from blood, obtained on the day of vaccination. The source of these receptors is a man aged 45-60 years who received an inactivated influenza vaccine.

V is TRBV3-1 and J is TRBJ1-6; TRBD1 matches 7 bases. Per germline, CDR1 LGHDT and CDR2 YNNKEL (reference sequence). V shed 5 bases and J 6 bases; nucleotides not matched to a gene: 10. The length of the CDR3 is 16 residues. The CDR3 region is CASSREGAQGNSPLHF. CDR3 DNA sequence: TGTGCCAGCAGCAGGGAGGGGGCGCAGGGTAATTCACCCCTCCACTTT.

This clonotype appeared a few times. The chain links TRBV12-5 to TRBJ2-5, with 8 bases fitting TRBD2. This CDR3 has 13 amino acids. Germline V gene data show CDR1 as LGHNT and CDR2 as FRNRAP. The trim removed 5 bases at V and 8 bases at J, leaving 7 bases unmatched. As DNA, the CDR3 is TGTGCTAGTGGTCCGGGCCGGGGGGGCACCCAGTACTTC. It translates to CASGPGRGGTQYF.

Comment on this clonotype: This may be a read error: a much more frequent sequence differs by one nucleotide. The chain links TRBV2 to TRBJ1-5, with 8 bases matching TRBD1. CDR3 size: 15 residues. Germline V CDR1 and CDR2: SNHLY, FYNNEI. Trimming at V came to 4 bases and at J to 5 bases, leaving 7 bases not matched to a gene. The CDR3 loop is CASSAEQGGDQPQHF. The CDR3 DNA is TGTGCCAGCAGTGCAGAACAGGGGGGCGATCAGCCCCAGCATTTT.

There are a few counts of this clonotype. The chain joins TRBV7-2 to TRBJ2-7; D is uncertain. Trimming took 3 bases from V and 2 from J, leaving 11 bases between them. Per the germline V gene, CDR1 is SGHTA and CDR2 is FQGNSA. The CDR3 length is 14 residues. The CDR3 coding sequence is TGTGCCAGCAGCTTTCGGGCTATAACCTACGAGCAGTACTTC. It yields the protein CASSFRAITYEQYF.

As for this clonotype: Being one base from a much bigger clone, this may be a read error. The genes are TRBV12-3 or TRBV12-4 and TRBJ1-4; weak D call: TRBD1 (6 bases). CDR3 size: 16 residues. V was clipped by 3 bases and J by 8 bases, with 19 bases between them. CDR3 loop: CASSFGAGGLKEKLFF. The CDR3 DNA is TGTGCCAGCAGTTTCGGAGCTGGGGGCCTTAAAGAAAAACTGTTTTTT.

This clonotype was counted a few times. The chain links TRBV12-3 or TRBV12-4 to TRBJ1-4; no definite D call. The V end lost 6 bases, the J end lost 6 bases, and 23 bases lay between the germline ends. The CDR3 has 17 residues. Here the CDR3 DNA reads TGTGCCAGCAGCCCTTACCCGCGGAGTTTCATATATGAAAAACTGTTTTTT. As protein: CASSPYPRSFIYEKLFF.

V is TRBV11-2 and J is TRBJ2-1; 7 nucleotides match TRBD1. The CDR3 contains 13 residues. The V segment lost 10 bases and the J segment 5 bases; nucleotides outside the gene matches: 8. The V gene's germline CDR1 is SGHAT and CDR2 FQNNGV. CDR3 DNA: TGTGCCAACAGGAAGGGGGCACACAATGAGCAGTTCTTC. This gives the protein CANRKGAHNEQFF.

This clonotype turned up a few times. The chain uses TRBV20-1 and TRBJ2-7; the D call may be TRBD1 or TRBD2 (5 bases each). This CDR3 is 14 amino acids long. Germline assignment: CDR1 DFQATT and CDR2 SNEGSKA (reference sequence). With 4 bases removed from V and 3 bases from J, the gap between germline ends came to 16 bases. The CDR3 reads CSATGTPKGYEQYF. Written as DNA, the CDR3 is TGCAGTGCTACCGGGACCCCAAAAGGCTACGAGCAGTACTTC.

J is TRBJ1-5 and V is TRBV3-1, with no clear D. This CDR3 is built from 15 residues. Germline V gene sequence: CDR1 LGHDT, CDR2 YNNKEL (reference sequence). The ends were cut back, 2 bases at V and 0 bases at J, with 8 bases in the middle. The CDR3 is CASSQFLVSNQPQHF. Here the CDR3 DNA reads TGTGCCAGCAGCCAATTTTTAGTTAGCAATCAGCCCCAGCATTTT.

V gene TRBV7-2 combines with J gene TRBJ2-4; D gene ambiguous. Germline lookup yields CDR1 SGHTA and CDR2 FQGNSA. The CDR3 runs 16 residues. V lost 2 bases to trimming and J lost 0 bases, with 11 bases between them. The CDR3, as DNA: TGTGCCAGCAGCTTAATTGGGTTACTAGCCAAAAACATTCAGTACTTC. Translation: CASSLIGLLAKNIQYF.

This clonotype was counted at least ten times. The chain uses TRBV7-2 and TRBJ2-1; 12 nucleotides align to TRBD2. Germline lookup yields CDR1 SGHTA and CDR2 FQGNSA. The CDR3 loop spans 15 amino acids. V shed 3 bases and J 8 bases; nucleotides not matched to a gene: 5. The CDR3 region has the DNA TGTGCCAGCAGCTTGACTAGCGGGAGTTTCCATGAGCAGTTCTTC. Translated: CASSLTSGSFHEQFF.

Comments on this clonotype: One end of the junction varies from germline; a read error may be responsible. The chain joins TRBV20-1 to TRBJ2-5; the D is unclear. This CDR3 is built from 13 residues. In germline, CDR1 is DFQATT, CDR2 SNEGSKA (reference sequence). CDR3 in amino acids: CSARGPDQETLYF. For the CDR3, the DNA is TGCAGTGCTAGAGGCCCAGACCAAGAGACCCTGTACTTC.

CDR3 in amino acids: CSARVWDRQATNEKLFF. The DNA of the CDR3 is TGCAGTGCTAGAGTTTGGGACAGGCAAGCAACTAATGAAAAACTGTTTTTT. The rearrangement links TRBV20-1 to TRBJ1-4, with TRBD1 identical over 8 bases. Germline CDR1 is DFQATT and CDR2 is SNEGSKA (reference sequence). The V gene end was trimmed by 1 base and the J gene end by 0 bases; junction bases not matched to a gene: 7. The CDR3 runs to 17 residues.

The chain couples TRBV7-9 to TRBJ2-7; 7 bases match TRBD1. Germline V gene lookup returns CDR1 SEHNR and CDR2 FQNEAQ (reference sequence). CDR3 length: 14 amino acids. V dropped 4 bases and J dropped 3; count of bases not matched to a gene: 6. The CDR3 DNA reads as TGTGCCAGCAGCTCTACCGACAGGGACTACGAGCAGTACTTC. Translating gives CASSSTDRDYEQYF.

For this clonotype: A junction end diverges from the germline sequence, so it may reflect a read error. The chain has TRBV2 and TRBJ2-1; 9 bases fit TRBD1. This CDR3 spans 13 amino acids. CDR1 SNHLY and CDR2 FYNNEI come from the germline V gene. DNA for the CDR3: TGTGCCAGCAAAGGGACAGGGTTTAGTGAGCAGCTCTTC. It is translated as CASKGTGFSEQLF.